Below are 30 T cell receptor beta chains sequenced from a single sample in a study of T cells expressing NK-cell markers. TCRdb re-analyzed the 5' RACE reads; it lists each CDR3 protein once, without DNA. Recorded for this sample: 160,000 or so distinct CDR3 sequences. Sequences were obtained from blood T cells: a sorted CD56 or NKG2C T cell subset, CD4+ or CD8+ T cells, or bulk PBMC T cells (not recorded which). The receptors derive from a woman between 18 and 69 years old in good health.

The V call is TRBV5-1, the J call TRBJ2-5; TCRdb's D call, TRBD1, is unchecked because there is no DNA. In germline, CDR1 is SGHRS, CDR2 YFSETQ. This CDR3 contains 14 residues. The CDR3 protein is CASSLGQGAETQYF.

The V gene is TRBV5-1, the J gene TRBJ2-7; TCRdb indicates TRBD2, and absent DNA this call remains unverified. Germline values: CDR1 SGHRS, CDR2 YFSETQ. The CDR3 has 16 residues. CDR3 protein: CASSRLEAGPRYEQYF.

This CDR3 is CASSVDSAANTEAFF. The J gene is TRBJ1-1, the V gene TRBV9. The germline V gene encodes CDR1 SGDLS and CDR2 YYNGEE. CDR3 length: 15 residues.

This chain connects TRBV20-1 to TRBJ2-1; TCRdb's assignment of TRBD1 cannot be checked, as there is no DNA. The V gene's germline CDR1 is DFQATT and CDR2 SNEGSKA (reference sequence). The CDR3 is made up of 16 amino acids. CDR3 sequence: CSARVAQRGPYNEQFF.

The chain links TRBV27 to TRBJ2-1; TCRdb reports TRBD2, a call that lacks DNA to check it against. CDR3 length equals 15 residues. Germline CDR1 reads MNHEY; CDR2 reads SMNVEV (reference sequence). Here the CDR3 reads CASSPGREGFNEQFF.

This chain joins TRBV29-1 and TRBJ2-6; TCRdb names TRBD1, which stays unverified in the absence of DNA. Germline loops: CDR1 SQVTM, CDR2 ANQGSEA. The CDR3 consists of 13 residues. The CDR3 protein is CSVAPGGANVLTF.

This chain connects TRBV20-1 to TRBJ1-2; TCRdb picks TRBD1, but there is no DNA to check that call. The CDR3 is 13 amino acids. The germline V gene encodes CDR1 DFQATT and CDR2 SNEGSKA (reference sequence). CDR3 amino acids: CSAGTATNYGYTF.

The rearrangement uses TRBV5-1 and TRBJ2-3; the D gene TCRdb calls, TRBD2, cannot be checked with no DNA. In germline, CDR1 is SGHRS, CDR2 YFSETQ. The CDR3 runs to 16 residues. The CDR3 loop is CASSLDRGGSTDTQYF.

This chain links TRBV15 with TRBJ1-5. CDR1 is LNHNV, CDR2 YYDKDF, per germline (reference sequence). The CDR3 is 16 amino acids. The CDR3 loop is CATSNWAARGYQPQHF.

V gene TRBV7-2 combines with J gene TRBJ2-7; the D call from TCRdb, TRBD2, cannot be confirmed without DNA. CDR3 length equals 15 residues. Looked up from germline, CDR1 is SGHTA and CDR2 is FQGNSA. The CDR3 reads CASSPAGTSSYEQYF.

The rearrangement uses TRBV20-1 and TRBJ1-1. Germline CDR1 DFQATT, CDR2 SNEGSKA (reference sequence). This CDR3 comprises 13 residues. The CDR3 sequence is CSAASRISTEAFF.

The gene calls are TRBV4-2 and TRBJ1-5; TCRdb calls TRBD1, which cannot be checked without DNA. CDR3 length equals 17 residues. CDR1 and CDR2 (germline): LGHNA, YNFKEQ. The chain's CDR3 is CASSEAGAGFSNQPQHF.

This rearrangement joins TRBV4-2 to TRBJ2-1; TCRdb indicates TRBD2, and absent DNA this call remains unverified. Germline loops: CDR1 LGHNA, CDR2 YNFKEQ. The CDR3 consists of 16 residues. The CDR3 protein is CASSQSKSSGRNEQFF.

CDR3 sequence reads: CAISERGGYGYTF. V gene TRBV10-3 combines with J gene TRBJ1-2; TCRdb designates TRBD1, a call that cannot be tested without DNA. The CDR3 length is 13 residues. The germline V gene encodes CDR1 ENHRY and CDR2 SYGVKD.

The chain recombines TRBV5-1 with TRBJ2-1; lacking DNA, the TRBD2 call made by TCRdb goes unchecked. The CDR3 loop spans 19 amino acids. Germline V gene data show CDR1 as SGHRS and CDR2 as YFSETQ. CDR3: CASSSLGTSGTITYNEQFF.

The chain uses TRBV2 and TRBJ2-1; without DNA, the TCRdb call of TRBD2 cannot be checked. CDR3 length equals 17 residues. Germline CDR1 SNHLY, CDR2 FYNNEI. CDR3 loop: CASSEGGGGSSYNEQFF.

The chain has TRBV4-1 and TRBJ1-5; TCRdb reports TRBD1, a call that lacks DNA to check it against. This CDR3 comprises 17 residues. Germline V CDR1 and CDR2: MGHRA, YSYEKL. Here the CDR3 reads CASSPPPLDRDNQPQHF.

CDR3 amino acids: CASSPRDRGSEQYF. This chain connects TRBV6-1 to TRBJ2-7; there is no DNA to check the TCRdb D call of TRBD1. This CDR3 is built from 14 residues. Per the germline V gene, CDR1 is MNHNS and CDR2 is SASEGT.

The chain is built from TRBV12-3 or TRBV12-4 and TRBJ2-1; TCRdb outputs TRBD1, but without DNA this stays unchecked. This CDR3 contains 16 residues. This CDR3 is CASSLAREGSYNEQFF.

This rearrangement joins TRBV10-3 to TRBJ1-5; TCRdb lists TRBD1, though no DNA is available to test this call. The CDR3 runs to 12 residues. CDR1 ENHRY and CDR2 SYGVKD come from the germline V gene. Here the CDR3 reads CAIRNSGQPQHF.

V is TRBV15 and J is TRBJ2-3. CDR3 length: 15 amino acids. Germline CDR1 and CDR2: LNHNV and YYDKDF (reference sequence). CDR3: CATSREVGSTDTQYF.

The rearrangement links TRBV15 to TRBJ2-1. CDR1 and CDR2 (germline): LNHNV, YYDKDF (reference sequence). The CDR3 consists of 18 residues. The CDR3 spells CATSNTLLTRGSYNEQFF.

The chain combines TRBV28 with TRBJ1-4. Germline assignment: CDR1 MDHEN and CDR2 SYDVKM. CDR3 length: 13 amino acids. CDR3 protein: CASSLESPEKLFF.

The chain is built from TRBV10-3 and TRBJ2-7; without DNA, the TCRdb call of TRBD2 cannot be checked. The CDR3 has 12 residues. The germline V gene encodes CDR1 ENHRY and CDR2 SYGVKD. CDR3 region: CAIMGTSSEQYF.

J is TRBJ2-1 and V is TRBV14; the D call from TCRdb, TRBD1, cannot be confirmed without DNA. The CDR3 consists of 15 residues. From germline, CDR1 is SGHDN and CDR2 FVKESK. The CDR3 spells CASSQDRGPWGEQFF. Variable domain in full (rest from reference TRBV14 and TRBJ2-1): EAGVTQFPSHSVIEKGQTVTLRCDPISGHDNLYWYRRVMGKEIKFLLHFVKESKQDESGMPNNRFLAERTGGTYSTLKVQPAELEDSGVYFCASSQDRGPWGEQFFGPGTRLTVL.

This chain uses TRBV15 with TRBJ2-7. Germline CDR1 is LNHNV and CDR2 is YYDKDF (reference sequence). This CDR3 is built from 15 residues. The CDR3 loop is CATSRELASPYEQYF.

This CDR3 is CASSVEATSGSYEQYF. The rearrangement uses TRBV9 and TRBJ2-7; TCRdb's D gene call, TRBD2, goes unchecked for lack of DNA. This CDR3 region has 16 residues. Germline CDR1 is SGDLS and CDR2 is YYNGEE.

The rearrangement links TRBV7-9 to TRBJ1-1; TCRdb reports TRBD1, a call that lacks DNA to check it against. Germline V CDR1 and CDR2: SEHNR, FQNEAQ (reference sequence). This CDR3 has 15 amino acids. This CDR3 is CASSSRGGTGDEAFF.

The rearrangement links TRBV10-3 to TRBJ2-7; the D call of TRBD1 rests on TCRdb alone, since no DNA is present to check it. This CDR3 region has 12 residues. Germline values: CDR1 ENHRY, CDR2 SYGVKD. CDR3 loop: CAIQGTTYEQYF.

The CDR3 spells CSASGTGKPYEQYF. The chain carries TRBV20-1 and TRBJ2-7; the TCRdb call, TRBD1, lacks DNA for checking. In germline, CDR1 is DFQATT, CDR2 SNEGSKA (reference sequence). The length of the CDR3 is 14 residues.